One T cell receptor beta chain is described in this entry. The antigen is not known. The CDR3 consists of 17 residues. V lost 0 bases, J lost 5 bases, and 20 bases lay in between. Germline V gene data show CDR1 as MNHEY and CDR2 as SVGAGI. This entry is derived from a study of T-cell reconstitution after alpha-beta-depleted transplantation in children. Using unique molecular identifiers, the investigators prepared the TCRbeta library. TCRdb ran MiXCR on the PCR reads and lists one entry per CDR3 protein. Of around 500,000 distinct CDR3 sequences in the sample, more than 20% were seen once. General observations from the study: Newly produced T cells mostly provided counts and TCRbeta diversity after one year, as hyperexpanded clones declined. At day 60, the high TCRbeta diversity found in some patients originated from recipient T cells and thymic progenitors that had survived. In patients about two months after transplant, alpha-beta T cells reportedly arose from several hundred expanded graft clones.

The starting material was PBMCs, mostly from graft donor cells, obtained 360 days after TCRalphabeta/CD19-depleted stem cell transplant. This TCR was recovered from a boy less than two years old who had a stem cell transplant for acute myeloid leukemia, so the T cells may come from the graft donor. The chain uses TRBV6-5 and TRBJ2-7; tentative D call: TRBD2 (5 bases). The DNA of the CDR3 is TGTGCCAGCAGTTACTCCTTCACAGCCCTAGCTAGGGACGAGCAGTACTTC. Residues: CASSYSFTALARDEQYF.